The rows below give T cell receptor beta chains drawn from one sample of a study of blood T cells in healthy people across ages. TCRdb recomputed calls from the 5' RACE reads with MiXCR, one row per CDR3 protein. The sample carries fewer than 1.5 million distinct CDR3 sequences, around 42% recorded once. Specimen: blood. Receptors originate from a young woman in good health. Each CDR3 is given with its conserved first and last residue. D genes are given only for firm matches. Not every row has a clone size; where given, it reads once, few, many or a size class.

clone_size cdr3_length j_call v_call d_call cdr3_aa cdr3_nt
NA 16 TRBJ2-7 TRBV5-1 NA CASSLNLDAKAYEQYF TGCGCCAGCAGCTTAAATCTAGACGCAAAGGCCTACGAGCAGTACTTC
few 15 TRBJ2-3 TRBV20-1 TRBD2 CSAHLAVAAPDTQYF TGCAGTGCCCACCTAGCGGTGGCCGCCCCAGATACGCAGTATTTT
NA 14 TRBJ2-7 TRBV9 NA CASSVDQGSYEQYF TGTGCCAGCAGCGTAGACCAGGGCTCCTACGAGCAGTACTTC
NA 16 TRBJ2-5 TRBV4-1 TRBD2 CASSPPGSSGVQTQYF TGCGCCAGCAGCCCCCCAGGTAGTAGCGGGGTACAGACCCAGTACTTC
few 15 TRBJ1-1 TRBV20-1 TRBD1 CSARNDRGEDTEAFF TGCAGTGCTAGAAACGACAGGGGGGAGGACACTGAAGCTTTCTTT
NA 14 TRBJ2-7 TRBV10-3 NA CAISVSQKSYEQYF TGTGCCATCAGTGTCTCGCAAAAATCCTACGAGCAGTACTTC
NA 13 TRBJ2-1 TRBV11-2 NA CASSLGERNEQFF TGTGCCAGCAGCTTAGGAGAGAGAAATGAGCAGTTCTTC
NA 14 TRBJ2-7 TRBV9 TRBD1 CASSPRTGIHEQYF TGTGCCAGCAGCCCGCGGACAGGGATCCACGAGCAGTACTTC
NA 19 TRBJ2-3 TRBV2 TRBD2 CASSELASGGRTSTDTQYF TGTGCCAGCAGTGAATTGGCTAGCGGGGGCCGAACTAGCACAGATACGCAGTATTTT
NA 14 TRBJ2-5 TRBV5-1 NA CASSVVNSQETQYF TGCGCCAGCAGCGTGGTTAACAGTCAAGAGACCCAGTACTTC
NA 14 TRBJ2-7 TRBV20-1 NA CSAAGTKKTYEQYF TGCAGTGCTGCCGGGACCAAAAAGACCTACGAGCAGTACTTC
NA 16 TRBJ2-5 TRBV28 TRBD2 CASSILSGGALETQYF TGTGCCAGCAGTATACTCAGCGGGGGGGCGTTGGAGACCCAGTACTTC
few 14 TRBJ2-7 TRBV28 NA CASRGRLSSYEQYF TGTGCCAGCAGGGGACGGTTGAGCTCCTACGAGCAGTACTTC
NA 15 TRBJ2-7 TRBV12-3/TRBV12-4 NA CASSPPATGTYEQYF TGTGCCAGCAGCCCCCCTGCGACAGGCACCTACGAGCAGTACTTC
NA 16 TRBJ2-3 TRBV27 NA CASSLGPSYSTDTQYF TGTGCCAGCAGTTTAGGGCCAAGTTATAGCACAGATACGCAGTATTTT
few 16 TRBJ2-3 TRBV3-1 NA CASSQGQRFFTDTQYF TGTGCCAGCAGCCAAGGTCAAAGGTTTTTCACAGATACGCAGTATTTT
NA 18 TRBJ1-1 TRBV14 TRBD1 CASSPPFTGGLMNTEAFF TGTGCCAGCAGCCCGCCTTTTACAGGGGGCCTCATGAACACTGAAGCTTTCTTT
NA 14 TRBJ2-7 TRBV20-1 TRBD1 CSAIGGQGGYEQYF TGCAGTGCTATAGGGGGACAGGGAGGATACGAGCAGTACTTC
NA 14 TRBJ2-7 TRBV6-5 NA CASSDGVSAYEQYF TGTGCCAGCAGTGACGGGGTCAGCGCTTACGAGCAGTACTTC
few 13 TRBJ1-2 TRBV7-8 NA CASSRERAYGYTF TGTGCCAGCAGCCGGGAGAGGGCCTATGGCTACACCTTC
NA 12 TRBJ1-5 TRBV28 NA CASNRRNQPQHF TGTGCCAGTAACAGGAGAAATCAGCCCCAGCATTTT
few 16 TRBJ1-2 TRBV6-5 TRBD1 CASSYSATGGYYGYTF TGTGCCAGCAGTTACTCGGCTACAGGGGGCTACTATGGCTACACCTTC
NA 19 TRBJ2-7 TRBV27 TRBD2 CASSGSRRLAGATKEPQYF TGTGCCAGCAGTGGGAGCCGACGGCTAGCGGGGGCCACTAAAGAGCCCCAGTACTTC
NA 15 TRBJ2-5 TRBV6-6 TRBD2 CASSYSAGGKETQYF TGTGCCAGCAGTTACTCGGCGGGGGGGAAAGAGACCCAGTACTTC
NA 18 TRBJ1-2 TRBV7-9 NA CASSLRSARDTRNYGYTF TGTGCCAGCAGCTTAAGGTCTGCCAGGGACACCCGTAACTATGGCTACACCTTC
few 15 TRBJ1-2 TRBV6-5 NA CASSYGWGGNYGYTF TGTGCCAGCAGTTATGGGTGGGGAGGGAACTATGGCTACACCTTC
once 18 TRBJ2-7 TRBV4-1 TRBD2 CASSGRLAGATTYNEQYF TGCGCCAGCAGTGGTAGACTAGCGGGGGCCACAACCTACAATGAGCAGTACTTC
few 17 TRBJ2-1 TRBV18 TRBD2 CASSLHPLTSGYNEQFF TGTGCCAGCTCACTACACCCTCTGACTAGCGGGTACAATGAGCAGTTCTTC
NA 12 TRBJ2-6 TRBV29-1 NA CSAAAGANVMTF TGCAGCGCGGCGGCAGGGGCCAACGTCATGACTTTC
many 14 TRBJ2-7 TRBV29-1 NA CSVGNRDGIYEQYF TGCAGCGTTGGTAACCGGGACGGTATCTACGAGCAGTACTTC
NA 14 TRBJ2-7 TRBV7-9 TRBD1 CASSRQGAKLEQYF TGTGCCAGCAGCCGACAGGGGGCGAAGCTTGAGCAGTACTTC
NA 14 TRBJ1-4 TRBV7-2 NA CASSRGLGGEKLFF TGTGCCAGCAGCCGTGGACTCGGAGGGGAAAAACTGTTTTTT
few 13 TRBJ1-2 TRBV3-1 NA CASSHLIVDIYTF TGTGCCAGCAGCCACCTAATAGTTGATATCTACACCTTC
NA 15 TRBJ2-5 TRBV6-5 TRBD2 CASRRLAGNQETQYF TGTGCCAGCAGGCGACTAGCGGGGAACCAAGAGACCCAGTACTTC
NA 17 TRBJ2-2 TRBV7-9 NA CASSGPFRSADTGELFF TGTGCCAGCAGCGGTCCTTTTCGGAGTGCGGACACCGGGGAGCTGTTTTTT
NA 14 TRBJ2-5 TRBV12-3/TRBV12-4 NA CASTGQTSQETQYF TGTGCCAGCACCGGACAGACTTCACAAGAGACCCAGTACTTC
few 13 TRBJ2-1 TRBV20-1 NA CSASGDLPNEQFF TGCAGTGCTAGTGGTGACCTGCCCAATGAGCAGTTCTTC
NA 15 TRBJ2-5 TRBV6-1 NA CASSDPGRTQETQYF TGTGCCAGCAGTGACCCAGGACGCACTCAAGAGACCCAGTACTTC
NA 17 TRBJ2-2 TRBV3-1 NA CASSQRIGRRNTGELFF TGTGCCAGCAGCCAACGGATCGGACGAAGGAACACCGGGGAGCTGTTTTTT
NA 15 TRBJ2-2 TRBV20-1 TRBD2 CSAGSGGSNTGELFF TGCAGTGCTGGGAGCGGGGGGTCGAACACCGGGGAGCTGTTTTTT
NA 16 TRBJ2-7 TRBV20-1 NA CSASPPAGKEYNEQYF TGCAGTGCTAGTCCCCCCGCAGGGAAAGAGTACAATGAGCAGTACTTC
NA 13 TRBJ2-7 TRBV27 NA CASSAPPGYEQYF TGTGCCAGCAGTGCCCCCCCCGGCTACGAGCAGTACTTC
few 17 TRBJ1-2 TRBV4-1 TRBD1 CASSQVGGTGDNYGYTF TGCGCCAGCAGCCAAGTTGGAGGGACAGGGGATAACTATGGCTACACCTTC
NA 13 TRBJ2-1 TRBV3-1 NA CASSSRGWNEQFF TGTGCCAGCAGCTCTCGGGGGTGGAATGAGCAGTTCTTC
once 18 TRBJ2-3 TRBV12-3/TRBV12-4 TRBD2 CASSLGGDAGAWPDTQYF TGTGCCAGCAGTTTAGGTGGGGATGCGGGAGCGTGGCCAGATACGCAGTATTTT
once 14 TRBJ2-7 TRBV12-3/TRBV12-4 TRBD2 CASRQAGRSYEQYF TGTGCCAGCAGGCAAGCGGGACGCTCCTACGAGCAGTACTTC
NA 17 TRBJ2-7 TRBV3-1 NA CASSNPPSAGSYNEQYF TGTGCCAGCAGCAACCCCCCCTCAGCGGGCTCCTACAATGAGCAGTACTTC
NA 14 TRBJ1-6 TRBV20-1 NA CSANAGMGNSPLHF TGCAGTGCCAACGCAGGGATGGGGAATTCACCCCTCCACTTT
NA 14 TRBJ2-2 TRBV27 TRBD1 CASSGDRGTGELFF TGTGCCAGCAGTGGGGACAGAGGGACCGGGGAGCTGTTTTTT